This is a list of T cell receptor beta chains from one sample in a study of T cell changes during pregnancy in multiple sclerosis. Sequencing was performed with immunoSEQ multiplex PCR; in TCRdb, only in-frame clones are kept and a portion is missing. The sample holds 100,000 or so clones, 90% to 95% seen once. The sample was peripheral blood, taken in the second trimester of pregnancy. The receptors here all came from a female donor with multiple sclerosis, enrolled in a pregnancy study. CDR3s include the opening cysteine and the closing phenylalanine or tryptophan. The D gene is left open where the match is weak.

j_gene: TRBJ2-4; v_gene: TRBV28; d_gene: .; CDR3aa: CASSLYPEVIQYF
j_gene: TRBJ2-3; v_gene: TRBV2; d_gene: .; CDR3aa: CASMRQQTLSTDTQYF
j_gene: TRBJ2-7; v_gene: TRBV28; d_gene: .; CDR3aa: CASSARGRYEQYF
j_gene: TRBJ2-7; v_gene: TRBV5-1; d_gene: .; CDR3aa: CASSLAIEVYEQYF
j_gene: TRBJ1-5; v_gene: TRBV9; d_gene: TRBD1; CDR3aa: CASGAGGQPQHF
j_gene: TRBJ2-7; v_gene: TRBV29-1; d_gene: TRBD1; CDR3aa: CSVVGTVDYEQYF
j_gene: TRBJ2-1; v_gene: TRBV5-1; d_gene: .; CDR3aa: CASSFSRARSYNEQFF
j_gene: TRBJ1-2; v_gene: TRBV9; d_gene: TRBD1; CDR3aa: CASSALDREWNGYTF
j_gene: TRBJ2-2; v_gene: TRBV9; d_gene: TRBD1; CDR3aa: CASSPTGGQNTGELFF
j_gene: TRBJ2-3; v_gene: TRBV27; d_gene: TRBD1; CDR3aa: CASSSGTGGTDTQYF
j_gene: TRBJ2-2; v_gene: TRBV7-3; d_gene: TRBD2; CDR3aa: CASSPSAGAGELFF
j_gene: TRBJ1-3; v_gene: TRBV9; d_gene: .; CDR3aa: CASGGTGNTIYF
j_gene: TRBJ1-1; v_gene: TRBV27; d_gene: .; CDR3aa: CASSGGVNTEAFF
j_gene: TRBJ1-4; v_gene: TRBV19; d_gene: TRBD1; CDR3aa: CASSEGQGELRDEKLFF
j_gene: TRBJ2-7; v_gene: TRBV5-6; d_gene: TRBD1; CDR3aa: CASSQGAGVYEQYF
j_gene: TRBJ1-3; v_gene: TRBV4-1; d_gene: TRBD1; CDR3aa: CASSSPGTGKGNTIYF
j_gene: TRBJ2-7; v_gene: TRBV7-3; d_gene: .; CDR3aa: CASSPVGTSYEQYF
j_gene: TRBJ1-3; v_gene: TRBV6-1; d_gene: TRBD1; CDR3aa: CASSATGGLNGNTIYF
j_gene: TRBJ1-1; v_gene: TRBV19; d_gene: TRBD1; CDR3aa: CASSGTGGASTEAFF
j_gene: TRBJ2-1; v_gene: TRBV6-1; d_gene: .; CDR3aa: CASSQGEGSNEQFF
j_gene: TRBJ1-1; v_gene: TRBV7-3; d_gene: .; CDR3aa: CASSPPGRNTEAFF
j_gene: TRBJ2-3; v_gene: TRBV25-1; d_gene: TRBD1; CDR3aa: CASSEPGQGTDTQYF
j_gene: TRBJ2-3; v_gene: TRBV12-5; d_gene: TRBD1; CDR3aa: CASGNGQGIDTQYF
j_gene: TRBJ2-6; v_gene: TRBV9; d_gene: .; CDR3aa: CASSGGTGTFSSGANVLTF
j_gene: TRBJ1-2; v_gene: TRBV27; d_gene: TRBD1; CDR3aa: CASSNYQGADGYTF
j_gene: TRBJ1-2; v_gene: TRBV27; d_gene: TRBD1; CDR3aa: CASSHRRRDRGARGGYTF
j_gene: TRBJ2-1; v_gene: TRBV19; d_gene: TRBD2; CDR3aa: CASSPLAGQYNEQFF
j_gene: TRBJ2-5; v_gene: TRBV6-5; d_gene: .; CDR3aa: CASTPGDPYGETQYF
j_gene: TRBJ2-7; v_gene: TRBV28; d_gene: .; CDR3aa: CASSAEEENTYEQYF
j_gene: TRBJ2-4; v_gene: TRBV2; d_gene: TRBD1; CDR3aa: CASSEYGTVAKNIQYF
j_gene: TRBJ2-2; v_gene: TRBV7-3; d_gene: .; CDR3aa: CASSLVTNTGELFF
j_gene: TRBJ1-1; v_gene: TRBV30; d_gene: .; CDR3aa: CAWSPNRGMTEAFF
j_gene: TRBJ1-5; v_gene: TRBV19; d_gene: .; CDR3aa: CASSSSFSNQPQHF
j_gene: TRBJ2-6; v_gene: TRBV6-1; d_gene: .; CDR3aa: CASSVGGSGANVLTF
j_gene: TRBJ2-3; v_gene: TRBV5-1; d_gene: TRBD2; CDR3aa: CASSSGLAGGVDTQYF
j_gene: TRBJ1-2; v_gene: TRBV7-9; d_gene: TRBD1; CDR3aa: CASSLKGQVLNYGYTF
j_gene: TRBJ2-3; v_gene: TRBV11-3; d_gene: .; CDR3aa: CASSAQDTDTQYF
j_gene: TRBJ1-5; v_gene: TRBV10-3; d_gene: .; CDR3aa: CAISGGEGGNQPQHF
j_gene: TRBJ2-5; v_gene: TRBV15; d_gene: .; CDR3aa: CATSDLQETQYF
j_gene: TRBJ2-6; v_gene: TRBV7-9; d_gene: TRBD1; CDR3aa: CASSFGQGGFSGANVLTF
j_gene: TRBJ2-3; v_gene: TRBV30; d_gene: TRBD1; CDR3aa: CAWRTQGLGTDTQYF
j_gene: TRBJ1-5; v_gene: TRBV2; d_gene: .; CDR3aa: CASRIGGNQPQHF
j_gene: TRBJ2-1; v_gene: TRBV4-1; d_gene: TRBD2; CDR3aa: CASSSGGGFPGAYNEQFF
j_gene: TRBJ1-1; v_gene: TRBV6-5; d_gene: TRBD1; CDR3aa: CASSYYRGRRSTEAFF
j_gene: TRBJ1-5; v_gene: TRBV5-8; d_gene: .; CDR3aa: CASNSEGPSNQPQHF
j_gene: TRBJ2-5; v_gene: TRBV2; d_gene: .; CDR3aa: CASTLLETQYF
j_gene: TRBJ1-1; v_gene: TRBV5-8; d_gene: .; CDR3aa: CASSFYIPNTEAFF
j_gene: TRBJ2-1; v_gene: TRBV10-2; d_gene: TRBD2; CDR3aa: CAVGGRAGVQDEQFF
j_gene: TRBJ2-1; v_gene: TRBV27; d_gene: TRBD2; CDR3aa: CASSFPGGSRSYNEQFF
j_gene: TRBJ2-7; v_gene: TRBV2; d_gene: TRBD1; CDR3aa: CASSDRQDRVHEQYF
j_gene: TRBJ2-1; v_gene: TRBV5-4; d_gene: .; CDR3aa: CASSLDVGASYNEQFF
j_gene: TRBJ2-1; v_gene: TRBV5-1; d_gene: .; CDR3aa: CASSSPVRNEQFF
j_gene: TRBJ2-7; v_gene: TRBV29-1; d_gene: TRBD2; CDR3aa: CSVKGLAGYEQYF
j_gene: TRBJ1-2; v_gene: TRBV11-2; d_gene: .; CDR3aa: CASSFGPEGYGYTF